This T cell receptor beta chain was retrieved from a study of T-cell reconstitution after alpha-beta-depleted transplantation in children. This clonotype showed up many times. The CDR3 loop spans 15 amino acids. CDR1 MNHEY and CDR2 SVGAGI come from the germline V gene. Trimming shortened V by 0 bases and J by 1 base, and 10 bases separated the two germline ends. This sample's TCRbeta library carried unique molecular identifier barcodes. TCRdb used MiXCR to reprocess the PCR reads, holding one entry per CDR3 protein. The sample shows approximately 640,000 distinct CDR3 sequences, 16% of them seen only once.

The source is a human donor who donated a stem cell graft to a child with acute myeloid leukemia. V gene TRBV6-5 combines with J gene TRBJ2-7; possibly TRBD2 for D (6 bases). The starting material was PBMCs from the stem cell graft donor, obtained from the stem cell graft. The CDR3 DNA reads TGTGCCAGCAGTTACTCTGGGACTCAATCCTACGAGCAGTACTTC. This sequence encodes CASSYSGTQSYEQYF.